A single sample is the source of the 25 T cell receptor beta chains below, sequenced in a study of cytomegalovirus exposure and HLA in healthy donors. With 60 Vbeta and 13 Jbeta primers, the PCR was carried out. Libraries were prepared by immunoSEQ multiplex PCR; TCRdb keeps only in-frame clonotypes and omits some of them. The sample has about 130,000 clones; more than 65% are singletons. Sequenced material: PBMCs. These receptors all come from a woman in her fifties or sixties in good health and CMV-seropositive.

V usage is TRBV9 and J usage is TRBJ1-6; D ambiguous. Germline V gene sequence: CDR1 SGDLS, CDR2 YYNGEE. Trimming took off 0 bases at V and 14 bases at J, with 15 bases between the two ends. CDR3 length: 14 residues. CDR3 region: CASSVGALDSSLHF. The CDR3, as DNA: TGTGCCAGCAGCGTAGGAGCCCTAGACTCATCCCTCCACTTT.

The chain joins TRBV5-1 to TRBJ2-3, with 15 bases fitting TRBD2. This CDR3 comprises 15 residues. Germline CDR1 is SGHRS and CDR2 is YFSETQ. After removal of 4 bases from V and 6 bases from J, the junction contained 3 bases not matched to a gene. CDR3 nucleotides: TGCGCCAGCAGCAGGACTAGCGGGGGGGCTGATACGCAGTATTTT. It translates to CASSRTSGGADTQYF. The full variable domain, with the rest looked up from reference TRBV5-1 and TRBJ2-3, is KAGVTQTPRYLIKTRGQQVTLSCSPISGHRSVSWYQQTPGQGLQFLFEYFSETQRNKGNFPGRFSGRQFSNSRSEMNVSTLELGDSALYLCASSRTSGGADTQYFGPGTRLTVL.

The rearrangement links TRBV2 to TRBJ2-6; D not certain. The CDR3 runs to 15 residues. V lost 5 bases and J 2 bases, leaving 10 bases between the germline ends. Germline CDR1 is SNHLY and CDR2 is FYNNEI. The CDR3 DNA reads as TGTGCCAGCAGTTACCTAAATCCTGGGGCCAACGTCCTGACTTTC. Translation gives CASSYLNPGANVLTF.

The V gene is TRBV2, the J gene TRBJ2-1, with 7 bases aligning to TRBD1. The germline gives CDR1 SNHLY, CDR2 FYNNEI. V lost 9 bases, J lost 10 bases, and 9 bases stayed unmatched. The CDR3 has 12 residues. Here the CDR3 reads CARGQPLAEQFF. CDR3 bases: TGTGCCAGGGGACAGCCCCTAGCCGAGCAGTTCTTC.

The chain has TRBV19 and TRBJ1-5; D might be TRBD1 (6 bases). There are 16 residues in the CDR3. V lost 9 bases, J lost 1 base, and 19 bases lay in between. Germline V lookup: CDR1 LNHDA, CDR2 SQIVND (reference sequence). CDR3 DNA sequence: TGTGCCAGCTTATTCACAGGGAGAGGGAGCAATCAGCCCCAGCATTTT. Amino acid sequence: CASLFTGRGSNQPQHF.

The chain recombines TRBV5-1 with TRBJ2-3; 10 nucleotides align to TRBD1. CDR1 is SGHRS and CDR2 is YFSETQ in the germline V gene. V was clipped by 5 bases and J by 4 bases; unmatched bases: 13. The CDR3 covers 17 residues. The CDR3, as DNA: TGCGCCAGCAGTTTTCATCTCCGGGACAGGGGTCCAGATACGCAGTATTTT. It encodes CASSFHLRDRGPDTQYF.

The genes are TRBV4-1 and TRBJ1-2; D is perhaps TRBD1 (6 bases). The CDR3 is 13 amino acids. Germline V gene data show CDR1 as MGHRA and CDR2 as YSYEKL. Trimming removed 0 bases from V and 6 bases from J, with 8 bases in between. This CDR3 reads CASSQEQGDGYTF. CDR3 DNA sequence: TGCGCCAGCAGCCAAGAACAGGGTGATGGCTACACCTTC.

This chain uses TRBV6-5 with TRBJ1-2; TRBD1 aligns across 7 bases. V was clipped by 7 bases and J by 2 bases; unmatched bases: 7. The CDR3 consists of 14 residues. CDR1 and CDR2 (germline): MNHEY, SVGAGI. The CDR3 nucleotides read TGTGCCAGCACCCCGAACAGGGGAAACTATGGCTACACCTTC. Protein product: CASTPNRGNYGYTF.

This clone was observed a single time. V and J are TRBV7-7 and TRBJ2-5; weak D call: TRBD2 (6 bases). Germline assignment: CDR1 SSHAT and CDR2 FNYEAQ (reference sequence). The CDR3 extends over 15 amino acids. Trimming shortened V by 3 bases and J by 4 bases, and 15 bases separated the two germline ends. The CDR3 DNA reads as TGTGCCAGCAGCTTTATAAATACAGCGGGAGAGACCCAGTACTTC. Its protein is CASSFINTAGETQYF.

This clone was found once. The rearrangement joins TRBV7-2 to TRBJ2-4; unclear D gene. This CDR3 comprises 14 residues. V was pared by 2 bases and J by 1 base, with 6 bases between. CDR1 is SGHTA and CDR2 is FQGNSA in the germline V gene. As DNA, the CDR3 is TGTGCCAGCAGCTTAAGCGCGGCCAAAAACATTCAGTACTTC. As protein: CASSLSAAKNIQYF.

CDR3 in amino acids: CASSWDSSNSPLHF. The CDR3 region has the DNA TGTGCCAGCAGCTGGGACAGCTCCAATTCACCCCTCCACTTT. The chain uses TRBV5-6 and TRBJ1-6; 7 nucleotides line up with TRBD1. The J segment lost 7 bases and the V segment lost 3 bases, leaving 4 bases of the junction unmatched. The CDR3 is 14 amino acids. CDR1 is SGHDT, CDR2 YYEEEE, per germline.

The CDR3 nucleotides read TGTGCCAGCAGCTTAAAGTTGGGGGGTTACGAGCAGTACTTC. Its translation: CASSLKLGGYEQYF. The chain joins TRBV7-8 to TRBJ2-7; TRBD2 is a possible D gene (6 bases). From germline, CDR1 is SGHVS and CDR2 FQNEAQ. This CDR3 region has 14 residues. V dropped 2 bases and J dropped 4 bases, with 12 bases sitting between them.

The V call is TRBV27, the J call TRBJ2-1; 15 bases match TRBD2. V shed 5 bases and J 7 bases; nucleotides not matched to a gene: 3. The germline V gene has CDR1 MNHEY and CDR2 SMNVEV (reference sequence). This CDR3 has 15 residues. As DNA, the CDR3 is TGTGCCAGCAGTAAAGGGACTAGCGGGGGGAATGAGCAGTTCTTC. Its protein product is CASSKGTSGGNEQFF.

The chain joins TRBV6-5 to TRBJ1-1; weak D call: TRBD1 (6 bases). This CDR3 region has 13 residues. V gave up 5 bases and J gave up 0 bases, with 7 bases separating them. CDR1 and CDR2 from the germline V gene are MNHEY and SVGAGI. CDR3 in amino acids: CASSDRMNTEAFF. Written as DNA, the CDR3 is TGTGCCAGCAGTGACAGGATGAACACTGAAGCTTTCTTT.

The chain links TRBV19 to TRBJ1-3, with a weak D call TRBD1 (5 bases). V was trimmed by 5 bases and J by 0 bases, leaving 11 bases between them. CDR1 LNHDA and CDR2 SQIVND come from the germline V gene (reference sequence). This CDR3 has 15 amino acids. CDR3 DNA: TGTGCCAGTAGTCCGGACACGAGCTCTGGAAACACCATATATTTT. As protein: CASSPDTSSGNTIYF.

The chain uses TRBV2 and TRBJ1-3; a possible D gene is TRBD1 (6 bases). V gave up 7 bases and J gave up 3 bases, with 16 bases separating them. This CDR3 spans 15 amino acids. CDR1 SNHLY and CDR2 FYNNEI come from the germline V gene. Written as DNA, the CDR3 is TGTGCCAGCAACTCACGAGGACAGCTTGGAAACACCATATATTTT. It yields the protein CASNSRGQLGNTIYF.

The rearrangement uses TRBV19 and TRBJ2-5; TRBD2 agrees at 12 bases. Trimming removed 5 bases from V and 5 bases from J; junction bases left unmatched: 9. The length of the CDR3 is 16 residues. CDR1 is LNHDA and CDR2 is SQIVND in the germline V gene (reference sequence). The CDR3 DNA is TGTGCCAGTAGTGCTCGACTAGCGGGGGAGGGGGAGACCCAGTACTTC. Translating gives CASSARLAGEGETQYF.

The chain is built from TRBV6-1 and TRBJ1-2; no reliable D call. Germline CDR1 MNHNS, CDR2 SASEGT. The germline V and J ends were trimmed by 4 bases and 8 bases, with 14 bases remaining between them. CDR3 length equals 13 residues. In nucleotides, the CDR3 is TGTGCCAGCAGTGTAAGTCGGAGGGAGGGCTACACCTTC. Translating gives CASSVSRREGYTF.

The gene calls are TRBV6-4 and TRBJ2-1; D is uncertain. The CDR3 has 16 residues. CDR1 is MRHNA and CDR2 is SNTAGT in the germline V gene. Trimming took off 6 bases at V and 0 bases at J, with 15 bases between the two ends. DNA for the CDR3: TGTGCCAGCAGCCCTTCCCCAGCGAGCTCCTACAATGAGCAGTTCTTC. As protein: CASSPSPASSYNEQFF.

The sample holds one count of this clone. The junction does not match germline at one end; this may be a read error. The CDR3 DNA reads TGTGCCAGCAGTGACAACACAGATACGCGGTATTTT. Amino acids: CASSDNTDTRYF. This chain uses TRBV2 with TRBJ2-3; D unclear. Germline CDR1 reads SNHLY; CDR2 reads FYNNEI. The CDR3 spans 12 residues.

The chain carries TRBV7-8 and TRBJ1-2, with TRBD1 as a possible D gene (5 bases). From germline, CDR1 is SGHVS and CDR2 FQNEAQ. The CDR3 is 17 residues long. V was trimmed by 5 bases and J by 4 bases, leaving 23 bases between them. The CDR3 bases are TGTGCCAGCAGCCCCAAGGGGACTTCTGAGACAGTCTATGGCTACACCTTC. Translated: CASSPKGTSETVYGYTF.

The CDR3 nucleotides are TGCGCCAGCAGTGAATCGGGAACCGGGGAGCTGTTTTTT. Amino acids: CASSESGTGELFF. The chain couples TRBV10-1 to TRBJ2-2; tentative D call: TRBD2 (5 bases). Germline V gene sequence: CDR1 WNHNN, CDR2 SYGVQD (reference sequence). The germline V and J ends were trimmed by 3 bases and 5 bases, with 7 bases remaining between them. The CDR3 contains 13 residues.

The chain employs TRBV7-8 and TRBJ1-5; D is uncertain. With 1 base removed from V and 4 bases from J, the gap between germline ends came to 8 bases. CDR3 size: 14 residues. Germline V gene sequence: CDR1 SGHVS, CDR2 FQNEAQ. CDR3: CASSLDRVNQPQHF. CDR3 in DNA: TGTGCCAGCAGCTTAGACCGAGTAAATCAGCCCCAGCATTTT.

The rearrangement joins TRBV5-1 to TRBJ2-1; TRBD1 matches 7 bases. After removal of 3 bases from V and 4 bases from J, the junction contained 7 bases not matched to a gene. Germline V gives CDR1 SGHRS, CDR2 YFSETQ. The length of the CDR3 is 15 residues. The CDR3 spells CASSSSLDRYNEQFF. CDR3 bases: TGCGCCAGCAGCTCAAGCTTGGACAGGTACAATGAGCAGTTCTTC.

The J gene is TRBJ1-1, the V gene TRBV11-2; 9 bases map to TRBD1. Trimming cost V 0 bases and J 12 bases; bases outside gene matches: 5. Germline CDR1 is SGHAT and CDR2 is FQNNGV. The CDR3 spans 13 residues. CDR3 in amino acids: CASSLDGQGIPFF. The CDR3 DNA reads TGTGCCAGCAGCTTAGATGGACAGGGGATCCCTTTCTTT. The whole variable domain, filled in from reference TRBV11-2 and TRBJ1-1, reads EAGVAQSPRYKIIEKRQSVAFWCNPISGHATLYWYQQILGQGPKLLIQFQNNGVVDDSQLPKDRFSAERLKGVDSTLKIQPAKLEDSAVYLCASSLDGQGIPFFGQGTRLTVV.